One and the same sample provided the 29 T cell receptor beta chains below, sequenced in a study of cytomegalovirus exposure and HLA in healthy donors. Data came from immunoSEQ multiplex PCR; TCRdb stores just in-frame clones and leaves some out. This sample has under 300,000 clones; 80% to 90% occur once, and the top ten carry less than 1.2%. Material for sequencing was PBMCs. Receptor source: a woman between 18 and 29 years old in good health and CMV-seronegative.

This clone was observed once. The chain joins TRBV10-3 to TRBJ2-7; 10 nucleotides align to TRBD2. This CDR3 region has 14 residues. V trimming: 6 bases; J trimming: 1 base; junction bases outside the gene matches: 3. The V gene's germline CDR1 is ENHRY and CDR2 SYGVKD. The CDR3 loop is CAISPSGGSYEQYF. CDR3 sequence (DNA): TGTGCCATCAGCCCTAGCGGGGGATCCTACGAGCAGTACTTC.

V gene TRBV4-2 combines with J gene TRBJ2-7; TRBD1 agrees at 8 bases. Germline CDR1 is LGHNA and CDR2 is YNFKEQ. The CDR3 is made up of 14 amino acids. J gave up 4 bases and V 3 bases, and 5 bases lay outside the gene matches. In nucleotides, the CDR3 is TGTGCCAGCAGCCACGGGACAGGTCAATACGAGCAGTACTTC. This translates into CASSHGTGQYEQYF.

The CDR3 DNA sequence: TGTGCCAGCAGCCCCCGGACTAGCGGGAGAGCGAACACCGGGGAGCTGTTTTTT. Encoded protein: CASSPRTSGRANTGELFF. V gene TRBV9 combines with J gene TRBJ2-2; 13 nucleotides line up with TRBD2. The trim removed 4 bases at V and 0 bases at J, leaving 6 bases unmatched. The CDR3 spans 18 residues. CDR1 SGDLS and CDR2 YYNGEE come from the germline V gene.

J is TRBJ1-2 and V is TRBV7-2; 8 bases map to TRBD1. The CDR3 runs 15 residues. The V gene's germline CDR1 is SGHTA and CDR2 FQGNSA. The trim removed 0 bases at V and 5 bases at J, leaving 5 bases unmatched. The chain's CDR3 is CASSLALRTGYGYTF. DNA for the CDR3: TGTGCCAGCAGCTTAGCGCTAAGGACAGGGTATGGCTACACCTTC.

V gene TRBV7-9 combines with J gene TRBJ2-7; 7 bases are a match to TRBD2. CDR1 SEHNR and CDR2 FQNEAQ come from the germline V gene (reference sequence). The junction had 14 bases not matched to a gene; V was cut back by 4 bases and J by 2 bases. The CDR3 sequence is 17 residues long. The CDR3 sequence is CASSSGGLSLTTYEQYF. The CDR3 DNA sequence: TGTGCCAGCAGCTCGGGGGGACTGTCCTTAACCACCTACGAGCAGTACTTC.

In regard to this clone: The same CDR3 arises from other DNA sequences in this sample as well. J is TRBJ2-3 and V is TRBV5-1; 9 bases are a match to TRBD2. V dropped 4 bases and J dropped 2; count of bases not matched to a gene: 2. CDR1 and CDR2 (germline): SGHRS, YFSETQ. CDR3 length equals 14 residues. CDR3: CASSPGLATDTQYF. In nucleotides, the CDR3 is TGCGCCAGCAGCCCGGGACTAGCCACAGATACGCAGTATTTT.

This sequence joins TRBV29-1 and TRBJ2-3, with 14 bases matching TRBD2. CDR1 SQVTM and CDR2 ANQGSEA come from the germline V gene. V lost 4 bases to trimming and J lost 0 bases; unmatched junction nucleotides: 15. The CDR3 loop spans 20 amino acids. The CDR3 reads CSVGGPTSGGVSASTDTQYF. DNA of the CDR3: TGCAGCGTTGGTGGCCCGACTAGCGGGGGGGTTTCGGCTAGCACAGATACGCAGTATTTT.

The rearrangement links TRBV27 to TRBJ1-2, with D unclear. This CDR3 spans 15 amino acids. Per germline, CDR1 MNHEY and CDR2 SMNVEV (reference sequence). Trimming left V 2 bases short and J 2 bases short, with 12 bases between. The CDR3 bases are TGTGCCAGCAGTTTAGTGGAGGGAGGGAACTATGGCTACACCTTC. Translating gives CASSLVEGGNYGYTF.

The chain recombines TRBV11-3 with TRBJ2-1, with a possible D match to TRBD2 (6 bases). Germline assignment: CDR1 SGHNT and CDR2 YENEEA. Deletions cut 4 bases from V and 4 bases from J, with 14 bases between. The CDR3 is 15 amino acids. The CDR3 protein is CASSSSSGLYNEQFF. DNA for the CDR3: TGTGCCAGCAGCTCCTCGAGCGGGTTATACAATGAGCAGTTCTTC. The full variable domain, its missing parts supplied by reference TRBV11-3 and TRBJ2-1, is EAGVVQSPRYKIIEKKQPVAFWCNPISGHNTLYWYLQNLGQGPELLIRYENEEAVDDSQLPKDRFSAERLKGVDSTLKIQPAELGDSAVYLCASSSSSGLYNEQFFGPGTRLTVL.

This chain connects TRBV5-1 to TRBJ2-7; D perhaps matches TRBD1 (7 bases). The germline V gene has CDR1 SGHRS and CDR2 YFSETQ. The V and J ends lost 4 bases and 9 bases respectively, with 14 bases between them. The CDR3 runs 12 residues. The chain's CDR3 is CASSQGDLAQYF. The CDR3 DNA is TGCGCCAGCAGCCAGGGGGACTTGGCGCAGTACTTC.

This chain connects TRBV5-1 to TRBJ2-2, with 11 positions matching TRBD2. The CDR3 contains 16 residues. The germline V gene has CDR1 SGHRS and CDR2 YFSETQ. Unmatched junction bases numbered 6, after V lost 4 bases and J lost 4 bases. DNA of the CDR3: TGCGCCAGCAGCAGCGCGGGACTAGCGGTCACCGGGGAGCTGTTTTTT. Translation gives CASSSAGLAVTGELFF.

V gene TRBV11-2 combines with J gene TRBJ1-1; D is unresolved. Germline loops: CDR1 SGHAT, CDR2 FQNNGV. The CDR3 is 14 amino acids. Trimming stripped 3 bases from V and 1 base from J, with 9 bases between. The CDR3 DNA reads as TGTGCCAGCAGCTTTGGAGGGCAGAACACTGAAGCTTTCTTT. It encodes CASSFGGQNTEAFF. The entire variable domain, with the rest obtained from reference TRBV11-2 and TRBJ1-1, is as follows: EAGVAQSPRYKIIEKRQSVAFWCNPISGHATLYWYQQILGQGPKLLIQFQNNGVVDDSQLPKDRFSAERLKGVDSTLKIQPAKLEDSAVYLCASSFGGQNTEAFFGQGTRLTVV.

The rearrangement joins TRBV27 to TRBJ2-2, with unresolved D. Trimming pared 6 bases from V and 4 bases from J, leaving 18 bases between. This CDR3 is built from 16 residues. The germline V gene encodes CDR1 MNHEY and CDR2 SMNVEV (reference sequence). For the CDR3, the DNA is TGTGCCAGCAGCGACCCCGGGTCCGCCCTCACCGGGGAGCTGTTTTTT. Protein: CASSDPGSALTGELFF.

The rearrangement uses TRBV7-2 and TRBJ2-7, with 12 bases lining up with TRBD2. Germline CDR1 is SGHTA and CDR2 is FQGNSA. The length of the CDR3 is 15 residues. The J segment lost 2 bases and the V segment lost 4 bases, leaving 3 bases of the junction unmatched. CDR3 nucleotide sequence: TGTGCCAGCAGCTCCTGGACTAGCGGGGCCTACGAGCAGTACTTC. Its protein is CASSSWTSGAYEQYF.

V usage is TRBV29-1 and J usage is TRBJ2-1; 10 bases map to TRBD1. V shed 4 bases and J 7 bases; nucleotides not matched to a gene: 13. Germline-derived CDR1 and CDR2 are SQVTM and ANQGSEA. The CDR3 is made up of 16 amino acids. DNA of the CDR3: TGCAGCGTTGTGGGCCCCGGGACAGGGGAAGGGAATGAGCAGTTCTTC. Protein sequence: CSVVGPGTGEGNEQFF.

This sequence joins TRBV11-2 and TRBJ2-7, with 8 bases lining up with TRBD1. Germline V CDR1 and CDR2: SGHAT, FQNNGV. The CDR3 consists of 15 residues. V shed 1 base and J 2 bases; nucleotides not matched to a gene: 4. The CDR3 sequence: CASSLGGGQAYEQYF. The CDR3 bases are TGTGCCAGCAGCTTAGGAGGGGGACAGGCCTACGAGCAGTACTTC.

The chain has TRBV7-9 and TRBJ1-3; D may be TRBD1 (5 bases). Trimming cost V 1 base and J 0 bases, with 7 bases left between them. The CDR3 covers 15 residues. Germline values: CDR1 SEHNR, CDR2 FQNEAQ (reference sequence). The CDR3 region is CASSLGQSSGNTIYF. The CDR3 DNA follows: TGTGCCAGCAGCTTAGGACAGAGCTCTGGAAACACCATATATTTT.

This clone was seen only a few times. The CDR3 reads CASSWDTGGGEQYF. CDR3 DNA sequence: TGCGCCAGCAGCTGGGACACAGGGGGCGGGGAGCAGTACTTC. This chain joins TRBV5-1 and TRBJ2-7; 9 nucleotides agree with TRBD1. The germline V gene encodes CDR1 SGHRS and CDR2 YFSETQ. CDR3 length: 14 amino acids. V was pared by 3 bases and J by 7 bases, with 8 bases of the junction left unmatched.

V usage is TRBV12-5 and J usage is TRBJ2-2; TRBD1 agrees at 7 bases. The CDR3 has 16 residues. The germline V gene encodes CDR1 LGHNT and CDR2 FRNRAP. After removal of 5 bases from V and 4 bases from J, the junction contained 10 bases not matched to a gene. This CDR3 is CASGPRTGGVTGELFF. In DNA form, the CDR3 reads TGTGCTAGTGGTCCCCGGACAGGCGGAGTCACCGGGGAGCTGTTTTTT.

The chain recombines TRBV7-6 with TRBJ2-1; 13 bases are shared with TRBD2. V dropped 5 bases and J dropped 9; count of bases not matched to a gene: 10. Germline lookup yields CDR1 SGHVS and CDR2 FNYEAQ. The CDR3 covers 16 residues. CDR3 residues: CASSPGLAGVYGEQFF. For the CDR3, the DNA is TGTGCCAGCAGCCCCGGACTAGCGGGAGTTTATGGTGAGCAGTTCTTC.

The V and J genes are TRBV27 and TRBJ2-7; 8 bases map to TRBD1. Germline assignment: CDR1 MNHEY and CDR2 SMNVEV (reference sequence). The CDR3 is 15 amino acids. V lost 0 bases and J lost 2; bases outside the gene matches: 3. This CDR3 is CASSLSGQGTYEQYF. CDR3 sequence (DNA): TGTGCCAGCAGTTTATCTGGACAGGGTACCTACGAGCAGTACTTC.

The chain carries TRBV6-5 and TRBJ2-7, with D possibly matching TRBD2 (6 bases). The CDR3 totals 14 residues. CDR1 MNHEY and CDR2 SVGAGI come from the germline V gene. The V and J ends lost 5 bases and 2 bases respectively, with 13 bases between them. The CDR3 sequence is CASSRDGGPYEQYF. The CDR3 DNA sequence: TGTGCCAGCAGTAGGGACGGGGGACCCTACGAGCAGTACTTC.

This chain connects TRBV7-6 to TRBJ2-5; 8 bases agree with TRBD1. Germline-derived CDR1 and CDR2 are SGHVS and FNYEAQ. V trimming: 4 bases; J trimming: 1 base; junction bases outside the gene matches: 5. The CDR3 is 15 residues long. The CDR3 DNA reads as TGTGCCAGCAGCTCCCGGACAGGGACCCAAGAGACCCAGTACTTC. Translating it yields CASSSRTGTQETQYF.

V gene TRBV18 combines with J gene TRBJ1-2; TRBD1 matches 8 bases. Germline lookup yields CDR1 KGHSH and CDR2 LQKENI. The junction had 3 bases not matched to a gene; V was cut back by 3 bases and J by 0 bases. This CDR3 comprises 15 residues. In DNA, the CDR3 is TGTGCCAGCTCACCCGGGGACAGGACTAACTATGGCTACACCTTC. Translated: CASSPGDRTNYGYTF.

This chain uses TRBV13 with TRBJ2-1; 8 nucleotides agree with TRBD2. After removal of 5 bases from V and 0 bases from J, the junction contained 6 bases not matched to a gene. The CDR3 is 16 amino acids. Germline CDR1 PRHDT, CDR2 FYEKMQ (reference sequence). The CDR3 loop reads CASSPASGSSYNEQFF. The CDR3 DNA sequence: TGTGCCAGCAGCCCGGCCAGCGGGAGCTCCTACAATGAGCAGTTCTTC.

The chain couples TRBV28 to TRBJ1-5; possibly TRBD1 for D (6 bases). The germline gives CDR1 MDHEN, CDR2 SYDVKM. The germline V and J ends were trimmed by 3 bases and 5 bases, with 8 bases remaining between them. The CDR3 length is 13 residues. In nucleotides, the CDR3 is TGTGCCAGCAGTTTCCCAGGGGATCAGCCCCAGCATTTT. Translated, it gives CASSFPGDQPQHF.

J is TRBJ2-7 and V is TRBV7-9; TRBD2 might be the D (6 bases). CDR1 SEHNR and CDR2 FQNEAQ come from the germline V gene (reference sequence). With 5 bases removed from V and 5 bases from J, the gap between germline ends came to 19 bases. The CDR3 runs 15 residues. As DNA, the CDR3 is TGTGCCAGCAGCCGACCCAAGCCGCGGGACCACGAGCAGTACTTC. Translated: CASSRPKPRDHEQYF. Looking up the rest from reference TRBV7-9 and TRBJ2-7 gives the full variable domain: DTGVSQNPRHKITKRGQNVTFRCDPISEHNRLYWYRQTLGQGPEFLTYFQNEAQLEKSRLLSDRFSAERPKGSFSTLEIQRTEQGDSAMYLCASSRPKPRDHEQYFGPGTRLTVT.

The chain employs TRBV6-5 and TRBJ1-1; unclear D gene. V lost 6 bases to trimming and J lost 1 base, with 9 bases between them. The CDR3 runs to 13 residues. The V gene's germline CDR1 is MNHEY and CDR2 SVGAGI. CDR3 coding DNA: TGTGCCAGCAGCCATGGAGGGAACACTGAAGCTTTCTTT. The encoded protein is CASSHGGNTEAFF.

J is TRBJ1-2 and V is TRBV19, with 9 bases identical to TRBD1. CDR1 is LNHDA, CDR2 SQIVND, per germline (reference sequence). V was pared by 6 bases and J by 2 bases, with 7 bases of the junction left unmatched. This CDR3 is built from 15 residues. The CDR3 DNA follows: TGTGCCAGTAGACTACCCGGGACAGGGAACTATGGCTACACCTTC. Its protein is CASRLPGTGNYGYTF.